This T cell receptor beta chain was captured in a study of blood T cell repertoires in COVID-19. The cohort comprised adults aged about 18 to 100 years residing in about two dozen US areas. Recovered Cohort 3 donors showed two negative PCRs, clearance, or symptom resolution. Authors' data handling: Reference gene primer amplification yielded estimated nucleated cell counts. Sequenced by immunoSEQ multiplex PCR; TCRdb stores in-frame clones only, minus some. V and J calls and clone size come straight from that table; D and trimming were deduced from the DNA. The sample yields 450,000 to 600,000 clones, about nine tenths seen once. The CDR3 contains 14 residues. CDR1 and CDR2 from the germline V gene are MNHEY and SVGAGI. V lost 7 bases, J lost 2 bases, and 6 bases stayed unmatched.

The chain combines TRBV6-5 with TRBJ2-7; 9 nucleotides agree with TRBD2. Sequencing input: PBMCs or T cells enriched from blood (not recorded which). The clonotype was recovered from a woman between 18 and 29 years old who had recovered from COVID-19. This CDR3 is CASTSSGATYEQYF. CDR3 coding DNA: TGTGCCAGCACGTCTAGCGGGGCTACCTACGAGCAGTACTTC.